Below are 25 T cell receptor beta chains sequenced from a single sample in a study of early T cells in non-severe SARS-CoV-2 infection. MiXCR, applied by TCRdb to the 5' RACE reads, yields one record per CDR3 protein. The repertoire has approximately 28,000 distinct CDR3 sequences, around 6% of them found once; the top ten carry around 34%. The sequences come from whole blood, collected at baseline. Receptors originate from an adult who was a healthcare worker with PCR-confirmed SARS-CoV-2 infection or an uninfected control (not recorded which).

This clonotype showed up many times. The rearrangement joins TRBV6-2 or TRBV6-3 to TRBJ1-5; D remains ambiguous. This CDR3 is built from 12 residues. Deletions cut 7 bases from V and 4 bases from J, with 8 bases between. Germline CDR1 is MNHEY and CDR2 is SVGEGT. The CDR3 region has the DNA TGTGCCAGCACAACGACAAATCAGCCCCAGCATTTT. Encoded protein: CASTTTNQPQHF.

This clonotype appeared many times. J is TRBJ2-1 and V is TRBV5-4; the match to TRBD2 covers 14 bases. CDR1 is SGHNT and CDR2 is YYREEE in the germline V gene (reference sequence). The CDR3 runs to 18 residues. Losses at the gene ends were 0 bases for V and 9 bases for J; bases not matched to a gene: 11. The DNA for the CDR3 is TGTGCCAGCAGCTTGGATGCTCTGGGACTAGCGGGAGAGGGTGAGCAGTTCTTC. Translating it yields CASSLDALGLAGEGEQFF.

This clonotype was counted between two and nine times. The chain uses TRBV19 and TRBJ2-1, with 10 bases lining up with TRBD1. CDR3 length equals 19 residues. CDR1 is LNHDA and CDR2 is SQIVND in the germline V gene (reference sequence). J was trimmed by 0 bases and V by 1 base; bases with no gene match: 9. In DNA, the CDR3 is TGTGCCAGTAGTATAGGGACAGGGGGTCGGAGTAGCTCCTACAATGAGCAGTTCTTC. As protein: CASSIGTGGRSSSYNEQFF.

This chain joins TRBV28 and TRBJ1-3, with D unresolved. Germline CDR1 and CDR2: MDHEN and SYDVKM. V was cut by 4 bases and J by 4 bases, with 14 bases left in between. The length of the CDR3 is 15 residues. The chain's CDR3 is CASSSTTSRGNTIYF. The CDR3 nucleotides are TGTGCCAGCAGTTCCACGACCTCCAGGGGAAACACCATATATTTT.

This clonotype was seen many times. The J gene is TRBJ2-5, the V gene TRBV12-3 or TRBV12-4; 9 nucleotides agree with TRBD2. The CDR3 totals 13 residues. V gave up 5 bases and J gave up 7 bases; unmatched junction bases: 5. Here the CDR3 DNA reads TGTGCCAGCAGTGCTAGCGGGGCGGTGACCCAGTACTTC. This gives the protein CASSASGAVTQYF.

This clonotype was observed many times. This chain links TRBV25-1 with TRBJ2-7; D gene uncertain. Germline V CDR1 and CDR2: MGHDK, SYGVNS. Trimming pared 4 bases from V and 5 bases from J, leaving 15 bases between. The CDR3 has 14 amino acids. DNA of the CDR3: TGTGCCAGCAGTGCCGTGGCCGGTCGTCACGAGCAGTACTTC. This translates into CASSAVAGRHEQYF.

At least ten counts were recorded for this clonotype. The chain couples TRBV3-1 to TRBJ2-2; TRBD2 matches at 10 bases. This CDR3 contains 17 residues. V gave up 0 bases and J gave up 7 bases; unmatched junction bases: 8. Per the germline V gene, CDR1 is LGHDT and CDR2 is YNNKEL (reference sequence). The CDR3 coding sequence is TGTGCCAGCAGCCAAGATCTCGCTAGCGGGAGTCGCGGGGAGCTGTTTTTT. Encoded protein: CASSQDLASGSRGELFF.

This clonotype has ten or more counts. The chain is built from TRBV12-3 or TRBV12-4 and TRBJ2-7; 13 bases are shared with TRBD2. Trimming removed 4 bases from V and 11 bases from J; junction bases left unmatched: 2. This CDR3 has 12 amino acids. CDR3 coding DNA: TGTGCCAGCAGTTCGACTAGCGGGGGGAAGTACTTC. Encoded protein: CASSSTSGGKYF.

This clonotype appeared many times. The gene calls are TRBV12-3 or TRBV12-4 and TRBJ1-2; the D is unclear. Trimming left V 5 bases short and J 3 bases short, with 16 bases between. The CDR3 is 15 amino acids. Here the CDR3 reads CASSQLGSGDYGYTF. Written as DNA, the CDR3 is TGTGCCAGCAGTCAATTGGGTTCCGGGGACTATGGCTACACCTTC.

This clonotype was seen ten or more times. V gene TRBV20-1 combines with J gene TRBJ1-2; TRBD1 agrees at 9 bases. Germline CDR1 and CDR2: DFQATT and SNEGSKA (reference sequence). The J segment lost 1 base and the V segment lost 6 bases, leaving 9 bases of the junction unmatched. This CDR3 has 15 residues. The CDR3 nucleotides read TGCAGTGCAACCGGGACAGGGACTATTAACTATGGCTACACCTTC. The encoded protein is CSATGTGTINYGYTF.

The chain carries TRBV14 and TRBJ2-7, with a weak D call TRBD1 (5 bases). Trimming took 1 base from V and 3 from J, leaving 16 bases between them. Germline V gene lookup returns CDR1 SGHDN and CDR2 FVKESK. This CDR3 spans 16 amino acids. Here the CDR3 DNA reads TGTGCCAGCAGCCAAGGGGGAAGGGGCCTAGTCTACGAGCAGTACTTC. It specifies CASSQGGRGLVYEQYF.

This clonotype was seen many times. The chain links TRBV12-3 or TRBV12-4 to TRBJ1-2; maybe TRBD1 (6 bases). The CDR3 covers 15 residues. V lost 5 bases and J lost 3, with 16 bases in between. The CDR3 sequence is CASSRTQGYDYGYTF. DNA of the CDR3: TGTGCCAGCAGTCGTACCCAGGGGTACGACTATGGCTACACCTTC.

This clonotype was counted many times. The rearrangement uses TRBV3-1 and TRBJ1-2; D unresolved. V lost 4 bases and J lost 6, with 15 bases in between. CDR1 is LGHDT and CDR2 is YNNKEL in the germline V gene (reference sequence). The CDR3 has 14 residues. CDR3 DNA sequence: TGTGCCAGCAGCCGCCAATCCCCGGCCGATGGCTACACCTTC. Protein: CASSRQSPADGYTF.

This clonotype was seen at least ten times. The gene calls are TRBV20-1 and TRBJ2-7; possibly TRBD2 for D (6 bases). The CDR3 is 16 residues long. Germline lookup yields CDR1 DFQATT and CDR2 SNEGSKA (reference sequence). Trimming left V 6 bases short and J 0 bases short, with 21 bases between. CDR3 nucleotide sequence: TGCAGTGCCTTAAACACCGTGGAGGGGCTCTCCTACGAGCAGTACTTC. It is translated as CSALNTVEGLSYEQYF.

This clonotype was seen at least ten times. The chain employs TRBV24-1 and TRBJ2-1; D is possibly TRBD2 (6 bases). Trimming cost V 3 bases and J 7 bases, with 18 bases left between them. This CDR3 contains 16 residues. The germline V gene has CDR1 KGHDR and CDR2 SFDVKD. The CDR3, as DNA: TGTGCCACCAGTGATATCGACGGGGACTCGAGAAATGAGCAGTTCTTC. It yields the protein CATSDIDGDSRNEQFF.

This clonotype was picked up many times. The chain is built from TRBV2 and TRBJ2-1; D may be TRBD2 (5 bases). This CDR3 spans 16 amino acids. V lost 0 bases, J lost 9 bases, and 18 bases lay in between. The germline gives CDR1 SNHLY, CDR2 FYNNEI. The DNA of the CDR3 is TGTGCCAGCAGTGAAGCGCTTCGCGGGTCCGAGGCTGAGCAGTTCTTC. Amino acid sequence: CASSEALRGSEAEQFF.

This clonotype has more than one count but fewer than ten. V gene TRBV7-6 combines with J gene TRBJ1-4; D remains unclear. CDR3 length equals 13 residues. V was clipped by 2 bases and J by 8 bases, with 9 bases between them. Germline V gives CDR1 SGHVS, CDR2 FNYEAQ. CDR3 DNA sequence: TGTGCCAGCAGCTTATCCCCCACAGAAAAACTGTTTTTT. It translates to CASSLSPTEKLFF.

This clonotype has just a few counts. The J gene is TRBJ2-7, the V gene TRBV10-2; TRBD2 agrees at 8 bases. CDR3 length: 15 amino acids. Trimming removed 3 bases from V and 3 bases from J; junction bases left unmatched: 7. Looked up from germline, CDR1 is WSHSY and CDR2 is SAAADI. CDR3 residues: CASSEGSGSVYEQYF. CDR3 in DNA: TGCGCCAGCAGTGAAGGGAGCGGGAGCGTCTACGAGCAGTACTTC.

The rearrangement joins TRBV30 to TRBJ1-5, with 8 bases fitting TRBD1. Germline values: CDR1 GTSNPN, CDR2 SVGIG (reference sequence). With V trimmed by 2 bases and J by 4 bases, 10 bases remained unmatched. The CDR3 contains 16 residues. Here the CDR3 DNA reads TGTGCCTGGAGTACTTACGGGACAGGATTAAATCAGCCCCAGCATTTT. This encodes CAWSTYGTGLNQPQHF.

The chain recombines TRBV11-2 with TRBJ2-5; D may correspond to TRBD1 or TRBD2 (5 bases each). The CDR3 length is 13 residues. Trimming pared 10 bases from V and 0 bases from J, leaving 12 bases between. Germline V gene data show CDR1 as SGHAT and CDR2 as FQNNGV. The CDR3 protein is CATSRDHQETQYF. The CDR3 coding sequence is TGTGCCACTTCCCGGGACCACCAAGAGACCCAGTACTTC.

This clonotype was seen a few times. The chain recombines TRBV20-1 with TRBJ2-1; D ambiguous. The germline V and J ends were trimmed by 5 bases and 0 bases, with 8 bases remaining between them. Germline values: CDR1 DFQATT, CDR2 SNEGSKA (reference sequence). The CDR3 extends over 13 amino acids. The CDR3 sequence is CSALPSSYNEQFF. CDR3 nucleotides: TGCAGTGCTTTACCAAGCTCCTACAATGAGCAGTTCTTC.

This clonotype appeared many times. The CDR3 region is CASSLVQGYSYEQYF. CDR3 nucleotide sequence: TGTGCCAGCAGCTTAGTCCAGGGATACTCCTACGAGCAGTACTTC. The rearrangement joins TRBV7-9 to TRBJ2-7, with TRBD1 as a possible D gene (5 bases). Germline CDR1 SEHNR, CDR2 FQNEAQ (reference sequence). This CDR3 has 15 residues. The V end lost 1 base, the J end lost 0 bases, and 10 bases lay between the germline ends.

Note on this clonotype: Being one base from a much bigger clone, this may be a read error. The V and J genes are TRBV27 and TRBJ2-1; 7 nucleotides agree with TRBD2. The germline CDR1 and CDR2 sequences are MNHEY and SMNVEV (reference sequence). The J segment lost 9 bases and the V segment lost 5 bases, leaving 10 bases of the junction unmatched. CDR3 size: 14 residues. CDR3: CASSKRDYSIEQFF. The CDR3 coding sequence is TGTGCCAGCAGTAAGAGGGACTACTCTATTGAGCAGTTCTTC.

This clonotype appeared many times. This chain joins TRBV7-2 and TRBJ2-7, with 8 bases fitting TRBD2. The germline CDR1 and CDR2 sequences are SGHTA and FQGNSA. The V gene end was trimmed by 0 bases and the J gene end by 4 bases; junction bases not matched to a gene: 8. This CDR3 has 16 amino acids. Written as DNA, the CDR3 is TGTGCCAGCAGCTTAGCGCACACTAGCGGAAATTACGAGCAGTACTTC. This gives the protein CASSLAHTSGNYEQYF.

This clonotype occurred many times. V usage is TRBV12-3 or TRBV12-4 and J usage is TRBJ2-7; 12 nucleotides line up with TRBD2. J lost 7 bases, V lost 7 bases, and 8 bases had no gene match. The length of the CDR3 is 14 residues. CDR3 loop: CASTYAGTSGEQYF. The CDR3 coding sequence is TGTGCCAGCACCTACGCCGGGACTAGCGGGGAGCAGTACTTC.